These T cell receptor beta chains were read from a single sample in a study of metastatic and nonmetastatic thyroid tumors. TCRdb re-processed the PCR reads through MiXCR. The sample yields some 40,000 clones, 13% seen once. The sample comprised blood. The origin of the receptors is a female donor with papillary thyroid cancer or a benign thyroid nodule (not recorded which). Some clones in this sample may be carry-over from other donors' samples. The CDR3 runs from the conserved cysteine through the conserved F or W. A D gene is named only where the DNA matches it firmly.

len	d_gene	v_gene	j_gene	CDR3aa
11	NA	TRBV5-1	TRBJ2-7	CASILVDEQYF
13	NA	TRBV6-1	TRBJ1-6	CASHYREYSPLHF
14	NA	TRBV28	TRBJ2-3	CASSLEPSTDTQYF
14	NA	TRBV6-1	TRBJ2-7	CASGTGGDSYEQYF
16	TRBD2	TRBV12-3/TRBV12-4	TRBJ2-1	CASSSQTSGRGNEQFF
15	NA	TRBV20-1	TRBJ1-2	CSARGGVVRVEGYTF
16	TRBD2	TRBV11-2	TRBJ2-7	CASSFTSGTFAMEQCF
14	NA	TRBV10-2	TRBJ1-1	CASSTPGKNTEAFF
14	NA	TRBV5-1	TRBJ2-7	CASSLQSGTYEQCF
13	NA	TRBV10-3	TRBJ1-1	CAIRSGGAGQAFF
13	NA	TRBV7-9	TRBJ1-1	CASSLLGESEAFF
12	NA	TRBV5-1	TRBJ2-1	CASSPLRDEQFF
14	TRBD1	TRBV28	TRBJ2-3	CASSGGQSTDTQYF
14	NA	TRBV5-1	TRBJ1-1	CASSYNREGTEAFF
15	NA	TRBV12-5	TRBJ2-5	CASGLGFGQRETQYF
15	TRBD1	TRBV2	TRBJ2-2	CASSGTGLLTGELFF
16	TRBD2	TRBV9	TRBJ2-3	CASSSTSGTSTDTQYF
11	NA	TRBV7-9	TRBJ1-1	CASSSQGEAFF
15	NA	TRBV15	TRBJ2-5	CATSGSRTDQETQYF
14	TRBD2	TRBV7-2	TRBJ2-7	CASSWNVEAGEKHF
12	NA	TRBV2	TRBJ2-5	CASKENQETQYF
14	TRBD2	TRBV19	TRBJ2-1	CASRGLAGVNEQFF
14	NA	TRBV2	TRBJ1-2	CASMSGVGNYGYTF
13	NA	TRBV7-3	TRBJ1-1	CASSSLRGTEAFF
15	NA	TRBV7-3	TRBJ1-5	CASSLKSGMNQPQHF
13	TRBD1	TRBV19	TRBJ1-5	CASSEGAKQPQHF
16	TRBD2	TRBV5-1	TRBJ2-7	CASSGGLAGGNYEQYF
13	NA	TRBV6-1	TRBJ2-7	CASSGRLVYEQYF
14	TRBD1	TRBV7-9	TRBJ1-4	CASSQGTGKEKLFF
15	NA	TRBV7-9	TRBJ1-4	CASSLESAGGEKLFF
14	TRBD1	TRBV7-2	TRBJ2-7	CASSTTGLTYEQYF
19	NA	TRBV27	TRBJ2-7	CASSSRTAVLAGGPREQYF
15	TRBD2	TRBV20-1	TRBJ2-3	CSARDLAGTTDTQYF
12	NA	TRBV12-3/TRBV12-4	TRBJ2-7	CASSKHRGEQYF
15	NA	TRBV19	TRBJ2-2	CASSIGTLITGELFF
15	NA	TRBV5-4	TRBJ2-2	CASSRDSRYTGELFF
15	NA	TRBV19	TRBJ1-2	CASSLGQNLNYGYTF
15	NA	TRBV30	TRBJ2-5	CAWSETGILQETQYF
14	NA	TRBV14	TRBJ2-5	CASSSQTRGETQYF
15	NA	TRBV11-2	TRBJ2-7	CASSLIPGIHYEQYF
14	TRBD2	TRBV5-1	TRBJ2-7	CASSVLAGNDEQYF
14	TRBD1	TRBV10-2	TRBJ2-3	CASLRGLRTDTQYF
13	NA	TRBV10-1	TRBJ2-7	CASVGRGLPEQYF
14	NA	TRBV28	TRBJ1-1	CASIPELGWTEAFF
15	NA	TRBV20-1	TRBJ2-2	CSARRPNMVRGELFF
11	NA	TRBV6-5	TRBJ1-2	CASSYLYGYTF
11	NA	TRBV5-1	TRBJ2-7	CASRLAHEQYF
14	NA	TRBV11-3	TRBJ2-2	CASSLQNSAGELFF
13	NA	TRBV6-6	TRBJ1-2	CASSYRTADGYTF
11	NA	TRBV12-3/TRBV12-4	TRBJ2-7	CASSRAYEQYF
14	NA	TRBV6-1	TRBJ2-7	CASSEHGSNYEQYF
16	NA	TRBV12-3/TRBV12-4	TRBJ1-2	CASSLAKREAVEGYTF
14	TRBD1	TRBV9	TRBJ1-5	CASSPGTDNQPQHF
13	TRBD1	TRBV11-2	TRBJ1-6	CASWDRGNSPLHF
13	NA	TRBV20-1	TRBJ2-3	CSAREDNTDTQYF
11	NA	TRBV7-9	TRBJ1-1	CASSLGGEAFF
16	NA	TRBV12-3/TRBV12-4	TRBJ1-2	CASSSGRGASNYGYTF
13	NA	TRBV29-1	TRBJ1-1	CSVEGVINTEAFF
14	TRBD2	TRBV20-1	TRBJ2-3	CSARLAGVTDTQYF